Listed below are T cell receptor beta chains from one sample, sequenced in a study of blood T cell repertoires in COVID-19. Method: immunoSEQ multiplex PCR; TCRdb's copy keeps in-frame clones and lacks some. The sample contains under 300,000 clones, 80% to 90% of which appear only once. Sequencing was performed on PBMCs or T cells enriched from blood (not recorded which). Receptor source: a woman aged 40-49 years who had been exposed to COVID-19. Both conserved end residues are part of each CDR3. A D gene is named only where the DNA matches it firmly. Size is omitted from some rows. Given values are once, few, many or a class for expanded clones.

TGTGCCAGTAGTACAGGACTAGCGGGGGCTAACACCGGGGAGCTGTTTTTT CASSTGLAGANTGELFF - TRBV19 TRBD2 TRBJ2-2
TGTGCCAGCTCTGCTCGGGACAGGGCCATCAGGGGTGGCTACACCTTC CASSARDRAIRGGYTF - TRBV18 TRBD1 TRBJ1-2
TGTGCCAGCAGCCCGCCCAGAGGGGAGCAGTACTTC CASSPPRGEQYF - TRBV4-2 - TRBJ2-7
TGTGCCGGGAAATGTCGGGAGGTTCGTTACAATGAGCAGTTCTTC CAGKCREVRYNEQFF - TRBV6-7 TRBD2 TRBJ2-1
TGCGCCAGCAGCTTGGCCGATTACTCCACAGATACGCAGTATTTT CASSLADYSTDTQYF - TRBV5-1 - TRBJ2-3
TGTGCCAGCAGCCTCGGGACAGGGGGAAACTATGGCTACACCTTC CASSLGTGGNYGYTF - TRBV9 TRBD1 TRBJ1-2
TGTGCCAGCAGTTACAGCCCTGTGGTCAGCGGGGACTCCTACGAGCAGTACTTC CASSYSPVVSGDSYEQYF - TRBV6-7 TRBD2 TRBJ2-7
TGTGCCAGCAGCCAAGATGGTCGGAGACCACCCTATGGCTACACCTTC CASSQDGRRPPYGYTF once TRBV14 - TRBJ1-2
TGTGCCAGCAGCCTCTGGACAGGGGTTAATGAAAAACTGTTTTTT CASSLWTGVNEKLFF - TRBV5-1 TRBD1 TRBJ1-4
TGCGCCAGCAGCTTGCTTTCCAGCGGGGGGACCACAGATACGCAGTATTTT CASSLLSSGGTTDTQYF - TRBV5-1 TRBD2 TRBJ2-3
TGTGCCAGCAGCTTAGGTCTCCAAAGAGGATATGGCTACACCTTC CASSLGLQRGYGYTF once TRBV7-2 - TRBJ1-2
TGCGCCAGCACGACAGAAAAATACTCTGGAAACACCATATATTTT CASTTEKYSGNTIYF - TRBV10-2 - TRBJ1-3
TGTGCCAGCAAGCGGGTTAACTATGGCTACACCTTC CASKRVNYGYTF few TRBV28 - TRBJ1-2
TGTGCCAGCAGTCCTAGTCTAGATACGCAGTATTTT CASSPSLDTQYF - TRBV9 - TRBJ2-3
TGCGCCAGCAGCCAACCCCGCTCTGGAAACACCATATATTTT CASSQPRSGNTIYF - TRBV4-3 - TRBJ1-3
TGCGCCAGCAGCTTAACGGGTTCAACTAATGAAAAACTGTTTTTT CASSLTGSTNEKLFF - TRBV5-1 - TRBJ1-4
TGTGCCAGCAGTTACTCCCCAGGGCCTGAAGCTTTCTTT CASSYSPGPEAFF - TRBV6-5 - TRBJ1-1
TGTGCCAGCTCATCCACAGGGAATTACAATGAGCAGTTCTTC CASSSTGNYNEQFF - TRBV18 - TRBJ2-1
TGTGCCAGCAGTTCCTCGGGAGGAAACTATGGCTACACCTTC CASSSSGGNYGYTF - TRBV6-5 - TRBJ1-2
TGTGCCAGCAGCTTAGGGGCCGCCGAGACCCAGTACTTC CASSLGAAETQYF - TRBV11-2 - TRBJ2-5
TGCAGTGTACAGACGAACACTGAAGCTTTCTTT CSVQTNTEAFF - TRBV20-1 - TRBJ1-1
TGTGCCAGTAGTATAGGACAGGCCTGGGCTAATGAAAAACTGTTTTTT CASSIGQAWANEKLFF once TRBV19 - TRBJ1-4
TGTGCCAGCAGAGGACTAGCGGGAGGGACAGATACGCAGTATTTT CASRGLAGGTDTQYF - TRBV11-3 TRBD2 TRBJ2-3
TGCGCCAGCCGGGCGGGAGAGGGGGAGGGATTCTACGAGCAGTACTTC CASRAGEGEGFYEQYF - TRBV5-1 - TRBJ2-7